This T cell receptor (beta chain) was sequenced in a study of blood T cell repertoires in COVID-19. In the study overall: Acute-phase and convalescent COVID-19 samples originated in the United States, Italy and Spain. In each case, the material was cDNA or gDNA derived from T cells, B-cell-depleted T cells, or PBMCs.

It was during active infection that Seattle patients were enrolled and then longitudinally followed. As originally analysed: Nucleated cell number was recorded as an estimate derived from reference gene primer amplification. Produced via immunoSEQ multiplex PCR; TCRdb's table is partial and in-frame only. That table gives V, J and clone size, and the DNA gave D and trimming. The repertoire has roughly 150,000 clones, 85% to 95% of them found once; the top ten carry approximately 2%. The sample taken for sequencing was peripheral blood. The sequence was collected from a woman between 55 and 75 years old with COVID-19, enrolled during active disease.

The CDR3 coding sequence is TGCAGCGTTGAAAGTAACGTACAGGGTTTTTACAATGAGCAGTTCTTC. It yields the protein CSVESNVQGFYNEQFF. The chain recombines TRBV29-1 with TRBJ2-1; TRBD1 might be the D (6 bases). This CDR3 has 16 amino acids. Germline V gene sequence: CDR1 SQVTM, CDR2 ANQGSEA. V lost 2 bases to trimming and J lost 4 bases, with 18 bases between them.